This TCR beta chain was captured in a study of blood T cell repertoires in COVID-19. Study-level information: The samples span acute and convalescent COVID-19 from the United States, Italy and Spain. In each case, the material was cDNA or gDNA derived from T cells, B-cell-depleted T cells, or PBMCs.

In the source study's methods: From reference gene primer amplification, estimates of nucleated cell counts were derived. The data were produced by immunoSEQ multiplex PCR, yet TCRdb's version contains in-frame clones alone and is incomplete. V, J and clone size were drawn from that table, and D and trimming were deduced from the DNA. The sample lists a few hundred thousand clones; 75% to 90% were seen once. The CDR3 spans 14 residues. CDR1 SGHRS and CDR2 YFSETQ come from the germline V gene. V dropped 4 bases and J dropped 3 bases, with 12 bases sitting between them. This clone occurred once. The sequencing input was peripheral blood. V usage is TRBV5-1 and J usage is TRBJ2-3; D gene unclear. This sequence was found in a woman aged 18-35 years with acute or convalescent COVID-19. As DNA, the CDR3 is TGCGCCAGCAGCCCGGAGAGGAGTACAGATACGCAGTATTTT. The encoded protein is CASSPERSTDTQYF. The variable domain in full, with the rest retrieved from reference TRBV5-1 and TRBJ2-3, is KAGVTQTPRYLIKTRGQQVTLSCSPISGHRSVSWYQQTPGQGLQFLFEYFSETQRNKGNFPGRFSGRQFSNSRSEMNVSTLELGDSALYLCASSPERSTDTQYFGPGTRLTVL.